A selection of T cell receptor beta chains follows, all from one sample in a study of blood T cell repertoires in COVID-19. TCRdb's copy holds only in-frame clones and misses some; the assay was immunoSEQ multiplex PCR. The data hold about half a million clones, with 80% to 90% observed a single time. The sequencing sample was made of peripheral blood. Source of these receptors: a human donor in a cohort sampled during active COVID-19. The CDR3 runs from the conserved cysteine through the conserved F or W. Each record gives: J gene, D gene, clone size, V gene, CDR3 protein, CDR3 DNA. D genes are given only for firm matches. The size field is filled for only some rows; it gives once, few, many or a size class.

TRBJ2-3,TRBD1,NA,TRBV19,CASRRGQGDVGTQYF,TGTGCCAGTAGAAGGGGACAGGGGGATGTGGGTACGCAGTATTTT
TRBJ2-2,TRBD1,NA,TRBV19,CASSPGQGAGELFF,TGTGCCAGTAGCCCGGGACAGGGTGCCGGGGAGCTGTTTTTT
TRBJ2-7,TRBD2,NA,TRBV2,CASRGSDRLAGALGSYEQYF,TGTGCCAGCAGGGGGTCCGACCGGCTAGCGGGAGCACTTGGCTCCTACGAGCAGTACTTC
TRBJ2-7,TRBD2,NA,TRBV9,CASSTTGTRNEQYF,TGTGCCAGCAGCACCACCGGGACTAGGAACGAGCAGTACTTC
TRBJ2-3,TRBD2,few,TRBV5-1,CASSLAGMGTDTQYF,TGCGCCAGCAGCCTAGCGGGAATGGGCACAGATACGCAGTATTTT
TRBJ2-3,NA,NA,TRBV19,CASSIVSGTDTQYF,TGTGCCAGTAGTATCGTTTCAGGAACAGATACGCAGTATTTT
TRBJ2-5,TRBD2,once,TRBV11-2,CASTLAGRLETQYF,TGTGCCAGCACCCTAGCGGGACGGTTGGAGACCCAGTACTTC
TRBJ2-2,TRBD2,once,TRBV9,CASSGPGLASWERTRELFF,TGTGCCAGCAGCGGGCCGGGACTAGCGTCATGGGAGAGAACCCGGGAGCTGTTTTTT
TRBJ1-2,NA,once,TRBV30,CAWSEGQPGGYGYTF,TGTGCCTGGAGTGAAGGACAGCCCGGCGGCTATGGCTACACCTTC
TRBJ1-4,NA,NA,TRBV23-1,CASSQSYSSNEKLFF,TGCGCCAGCAGTCAATCGTATAGTTCTAATGAAAAACTGTTTTTT
TRBJ2-7,NA,NA,TRBV7-3,CASSLKPGGQTEQYF,TGTGCCAGCAGCTTAAAACCGGGTGGTCAGACCGAGCAGTACTTC
TRBJ2-2,TRBD2,NA,TRBV7-3,CASSPDIAGENTGELFF,TGTGCCAGCAGCCCCGATATAGCGGGAGAAAACACCGGGGAGCTGTTTTTT
TRBJ2-2,TRBD1,NA,TRBV7-6,CASSDRDRNTGELFF,TGTGCCAGCAGCGACCGGGACAGAAACACCGGGGAGCTGTTTTTT
TRBJ1-4,TRBD1,NA,TRBV28,CASSWTGVTNEKLFF,TGTGCCAGCAGTTGGACAGGGGTGACTAATGAAAAACTGTTTTTT
TRBJ2-2,NA,few,TRBV19,CASRDPPTQDTGELFF,TGTGCCAGTAGAGACCCCCCTACACAGGACACCGGGGAGCTGTTTTTT
TRBJ2-6,NA,NA,TRBV10-3,CAISEADRSGANVLTF,TGTGCCATCAGTGAGGCCGACAGGTCTGGGGCCAACGTCCTGACTTTC